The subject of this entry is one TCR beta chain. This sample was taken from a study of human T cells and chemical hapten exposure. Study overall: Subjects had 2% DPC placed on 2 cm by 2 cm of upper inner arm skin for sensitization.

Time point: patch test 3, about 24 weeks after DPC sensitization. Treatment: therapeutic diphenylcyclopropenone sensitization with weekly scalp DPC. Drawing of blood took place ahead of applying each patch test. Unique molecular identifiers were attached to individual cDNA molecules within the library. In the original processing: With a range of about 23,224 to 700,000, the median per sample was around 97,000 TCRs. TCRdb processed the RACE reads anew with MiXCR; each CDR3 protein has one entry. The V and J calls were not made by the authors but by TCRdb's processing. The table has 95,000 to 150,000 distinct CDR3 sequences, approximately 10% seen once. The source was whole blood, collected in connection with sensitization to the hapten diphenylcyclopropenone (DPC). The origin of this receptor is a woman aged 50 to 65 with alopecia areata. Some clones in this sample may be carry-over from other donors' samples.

CDR3 sequence (DNA): TGTGCCAGCTCAGAGGGACTCCCGGGCTCTGGGGCCAACGTCCTGACTTTC. This sequence encodes CASSEGLPGSGANVLTF. The chain couples TRBV18 to TRBJ2-6, with D possibly TRBD2 on 6 matching bases. CDR3 size: 17 residues. Germline-derived CDR1 and CDR2 are KGHSH and LQKENI. Trimming stripped 5 bases from V and 0 bases from J, with 14 bases between.